This TCR beta chain was recorded in a study of blood T cell repertoires in COVID-19. Looking at the study overall: Acute and convalescent COVID-19 samples came from the United States, Italy and Spain. The analysed material was cDNA or gDNA that came from T cells, B-cell-depleted T cells, or PBMCs.

Germline assignment: CDR1 MNHEY and CDR2 SVGAGI. The germline V and J ends were trimmed by 8 bases and 2 bases, with 16 bases remaining between them. The CDR3 contains 15 residues. Generated by immunoSEQ multiplex PCR, the TCRdb table keeps only in-frame clones and is missing some. This sample has tens of thousands of clones, with approximately 76% found just once. J is TRBJ2-1 and V is TRBV6-5; D is perhaps TRBD2 (5 bases). The receptor was derived from a man between 65 and 85 years old with acute or convalescent COVID-19. Sequencing input: peripheral blood. The CDR3 loop is CASGRQAVTYNEQFF. Written as DNA, the CDR3 is TGTGCCAGCGGTCGGCAAGCGGTGACCTACAATGAGCAGTTCTTC.